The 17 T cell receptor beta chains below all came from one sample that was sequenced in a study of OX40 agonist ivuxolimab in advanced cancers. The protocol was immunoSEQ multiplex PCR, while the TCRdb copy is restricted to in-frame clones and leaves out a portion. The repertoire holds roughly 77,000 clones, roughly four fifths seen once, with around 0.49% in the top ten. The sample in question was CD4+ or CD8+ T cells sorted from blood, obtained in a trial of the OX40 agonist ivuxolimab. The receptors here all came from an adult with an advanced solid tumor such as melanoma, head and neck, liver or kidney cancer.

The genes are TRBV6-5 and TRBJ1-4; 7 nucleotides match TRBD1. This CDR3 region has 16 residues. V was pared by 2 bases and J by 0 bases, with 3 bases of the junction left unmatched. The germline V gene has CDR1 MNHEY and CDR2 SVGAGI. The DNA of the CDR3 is TGTGCCAGCAGTTACGACAGGGACTCAACTAATGAAAAACTGTTTTTT. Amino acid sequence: CASSYDRDSTNEKLFF.

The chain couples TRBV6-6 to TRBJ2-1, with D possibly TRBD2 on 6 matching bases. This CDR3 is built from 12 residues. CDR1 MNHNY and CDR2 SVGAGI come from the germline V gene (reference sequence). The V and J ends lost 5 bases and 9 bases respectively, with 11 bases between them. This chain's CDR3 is CASSAGTTEQFF. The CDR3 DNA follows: TGTGCCAGCAGTGCGGGAACGACTGAGCAGTTCTTC.

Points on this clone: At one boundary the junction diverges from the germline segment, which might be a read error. The CDR3 DNA is TGCGCCAGCAACTTGGAGGGGGCCGGGGCCAAAAACATTCAGTACTTC. This sequence encodes CASNLEGAGAKNIQYF. The chain couples TRBV5-1 to TRBJ2-4; D is perhaps TRBD1 (7 bases). Germline V lookup: CDR1 SGHRS, CDR2 YFSETQ. The CDR3 spans 16 residues.

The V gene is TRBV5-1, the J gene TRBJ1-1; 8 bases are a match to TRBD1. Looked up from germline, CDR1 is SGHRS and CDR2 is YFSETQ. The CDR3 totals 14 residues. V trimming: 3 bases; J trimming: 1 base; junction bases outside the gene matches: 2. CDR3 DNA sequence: TGCGCCAGCAGCTGGACAGGGAGGAACACTGAAGCTTTCTTT. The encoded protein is CASSWTGRNTEAFF.

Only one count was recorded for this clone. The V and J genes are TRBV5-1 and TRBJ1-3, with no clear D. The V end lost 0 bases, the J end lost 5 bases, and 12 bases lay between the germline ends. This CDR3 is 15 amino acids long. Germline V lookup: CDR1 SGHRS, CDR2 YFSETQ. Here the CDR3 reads CASSLGRDSRNTIYF. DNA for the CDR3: TGCGCCAGCAGCTTGGGGAGGGATTCGAGAAACACCATATATTTT.

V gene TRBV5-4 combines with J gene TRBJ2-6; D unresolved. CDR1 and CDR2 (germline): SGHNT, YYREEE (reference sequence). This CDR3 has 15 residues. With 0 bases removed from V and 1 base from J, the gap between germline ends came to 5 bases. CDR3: CASSLVGSGANVLTF. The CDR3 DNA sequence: TGTGCCAGCAGCTTGGTAGGGTCTGGGGCCAACGTCCTGACTTTC.

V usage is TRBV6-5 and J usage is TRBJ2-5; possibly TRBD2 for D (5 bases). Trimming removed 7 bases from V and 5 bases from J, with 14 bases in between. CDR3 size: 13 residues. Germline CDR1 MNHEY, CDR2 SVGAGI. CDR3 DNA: TGTGCCAGCAAGAGAGGGAACGACGAGACCCAGTACTTC. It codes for CASKRGNDETQYF.

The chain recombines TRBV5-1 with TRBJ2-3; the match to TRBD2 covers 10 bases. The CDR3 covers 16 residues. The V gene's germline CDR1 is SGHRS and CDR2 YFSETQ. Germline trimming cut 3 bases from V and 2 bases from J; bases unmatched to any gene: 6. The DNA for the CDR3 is TGCGCCAGCAGCTGGGGGACTAGCGCTTACACAGATACGCAGTATTTT. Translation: CASSWGTSAYTDTQYF.

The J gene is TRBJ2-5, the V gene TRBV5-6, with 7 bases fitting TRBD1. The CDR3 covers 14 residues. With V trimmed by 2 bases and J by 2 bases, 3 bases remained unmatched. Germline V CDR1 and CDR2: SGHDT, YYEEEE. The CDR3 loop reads CASSFLTGQETQYF. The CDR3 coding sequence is TGTGCCAGCAGCTTCCTGACAGGGCAAGAGACCCAGTACTTC.

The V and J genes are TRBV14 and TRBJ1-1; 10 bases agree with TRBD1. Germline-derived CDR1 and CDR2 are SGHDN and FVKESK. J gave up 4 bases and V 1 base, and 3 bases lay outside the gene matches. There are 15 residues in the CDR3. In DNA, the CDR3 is TGTGCCAGCAGCCAAGGGACAGGGGGGGTCACTGAAGCTTTCTTT. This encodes CASSQGTGGVTEAFF.

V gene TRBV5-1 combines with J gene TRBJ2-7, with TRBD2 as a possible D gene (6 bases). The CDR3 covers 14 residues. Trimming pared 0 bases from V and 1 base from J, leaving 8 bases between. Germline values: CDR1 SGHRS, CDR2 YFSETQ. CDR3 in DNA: TGCGCCAGCAGCTTGGCCGCGGGATCCTACGAGCAGTACTTC. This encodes CASSLAAGSYEQYF.

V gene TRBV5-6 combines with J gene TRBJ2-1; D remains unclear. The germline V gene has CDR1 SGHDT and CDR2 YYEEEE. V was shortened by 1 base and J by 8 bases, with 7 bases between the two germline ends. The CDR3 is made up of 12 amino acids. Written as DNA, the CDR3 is TGTGCCAGCAGCTTGAGAGTTGATGAGCAGTTCTTC. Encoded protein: CASSLRVDEQFF.

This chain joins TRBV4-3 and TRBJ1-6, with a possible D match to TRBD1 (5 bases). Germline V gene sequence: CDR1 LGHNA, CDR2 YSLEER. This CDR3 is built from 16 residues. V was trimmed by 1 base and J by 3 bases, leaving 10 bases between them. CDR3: CASSQAYGGYNSPLHF. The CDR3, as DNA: TGCGCCAGCAGCCAAGCATACGGGGGCTATAATTCACCCCTCCACTTT.

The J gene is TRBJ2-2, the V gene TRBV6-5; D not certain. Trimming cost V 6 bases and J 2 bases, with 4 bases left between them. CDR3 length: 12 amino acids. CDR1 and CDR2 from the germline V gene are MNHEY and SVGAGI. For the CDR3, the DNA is TGTGCCAGCAGGTACAACACCGGGGAGCTGTTTTTT. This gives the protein CASRYNTGELFF.

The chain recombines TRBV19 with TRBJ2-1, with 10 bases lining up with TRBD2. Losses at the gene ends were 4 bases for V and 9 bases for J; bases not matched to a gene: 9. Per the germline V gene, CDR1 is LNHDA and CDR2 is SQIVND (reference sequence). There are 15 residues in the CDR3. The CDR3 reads CASSSTSGVLGEQFF. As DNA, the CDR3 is TGTGCCAGTAGTAGCACTAGCGGGGTCTTGGGTGAGCAGTTCTTC.

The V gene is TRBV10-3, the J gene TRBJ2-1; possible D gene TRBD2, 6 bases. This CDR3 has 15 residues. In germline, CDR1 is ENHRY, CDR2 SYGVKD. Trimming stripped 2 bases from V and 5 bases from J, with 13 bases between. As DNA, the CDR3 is TGTGCCATCAGTGAGGTCGGCGGGGTCGACAATGAGCAGTTCTTC. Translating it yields CAISEVGGVDNEQFF.

CDR3 sequence: CASSTRDGAYEQYF. The CDR3 nucleotides are TGTGCCAGCAGCACTAGGGACGGAGCCTACGAGCAGTACTTC. The chain is built from TRBV5-4 and TRBJ2-7; D may be TRBD1 or TRBD2 (5 bases each). V gave up 4 bases and J gave up 2 bases, with 13 bases separating them. Germline assignment: CDR1 SGHNT and CDR2 YYREEE (reference sequence). The CDR3 runs 14 residues.